The present T cell receptor (beta chain) was sequenced within a study of graft-versus-host responses after intestinal transplantation. Study-level results: Analysis identified GvH clones in recipient marrow, with some appearing first in ileum or blood.

The data were produced by immunoSEQ multiplex PCR, yet TCRdb's version contains in-frame clones alone and is incomplete. The sample holds fewer than 85,000 clones; roughly 90% are singletons and the top ten take around 2.5%. In the case of this clone: Its antigen is not known.

The source of this sequence is a human donor who received an intestinal transplant. The input for sequencing was unstimulated CD8+ T cells sorted from spleen or lymph node cells, taken before intestinal transplant.

CDR3 coding DNA: TGTGCCAGCAGCCCCCGACAGGCGAGGGCAAATGAAAAACTGTTTTTT. It yields the protein CASSPRQARANEKLFF. This chain connects TRBV27 to TRBJ1-4; TRBD1 is a possible D gene (6 bases). CDR3 size: 16 residues. CDR1 is MNHEY and CDR2 is SMNVEV in the germline V gene (reference sequence). V was cut by 6 bases and J by 5 bases, with 19 bases left in between.